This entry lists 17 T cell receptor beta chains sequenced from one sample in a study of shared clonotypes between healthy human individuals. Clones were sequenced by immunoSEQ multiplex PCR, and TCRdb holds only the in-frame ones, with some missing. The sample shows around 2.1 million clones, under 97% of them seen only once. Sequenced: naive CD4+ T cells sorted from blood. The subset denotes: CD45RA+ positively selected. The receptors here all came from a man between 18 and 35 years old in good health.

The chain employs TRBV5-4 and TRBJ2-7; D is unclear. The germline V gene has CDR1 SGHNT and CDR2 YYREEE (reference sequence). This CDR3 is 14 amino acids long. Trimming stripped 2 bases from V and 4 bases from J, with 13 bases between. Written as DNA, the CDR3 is TGTGCCAGCAGCTTAGAAGGCACCTTTTACGAGCAGTACTTC. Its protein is CASSLEGTFYEQYF. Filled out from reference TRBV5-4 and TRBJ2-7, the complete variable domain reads ETGVTQSPTHLIKTRGQQVTLRCSSQSGHNTVSWYQQALGQGPQFIFQYYREEENGRGNFPPRFSGLQFPNYSSELNVNALELDDSALYLCASSLEGTFYEQYFGPGTRLTVT.

The CDR3 loop reads CASKEGYSTDTQYF. CDR3 sequence (DNA): TGTGCCAGCAAGGAGGGGTATAGCACAGATACGCAGTATTTT. The V gene is TRBV7-2, the J gene TRBJ2-3, with a tentative D call TRBD2 (6 bases). Germline CDR1 and CDR2: SGHTA and FQGNSA. Trimming took off 7 bases at V and 0 bases at J, with 11 bases between the two ends. The CDR3 is 14 residues long.

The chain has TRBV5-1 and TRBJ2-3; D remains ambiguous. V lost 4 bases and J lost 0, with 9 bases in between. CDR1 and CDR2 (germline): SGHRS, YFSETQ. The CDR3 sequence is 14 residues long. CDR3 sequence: CASSPSQSTDTQYF. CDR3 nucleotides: TGCGCCAGCAGCCCGTCCCAGAGCACAGATACGCAGTATTTT.

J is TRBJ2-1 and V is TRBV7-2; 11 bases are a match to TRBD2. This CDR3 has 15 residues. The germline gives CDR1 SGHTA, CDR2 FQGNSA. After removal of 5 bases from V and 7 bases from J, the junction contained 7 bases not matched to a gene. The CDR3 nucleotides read TGTGCCAGCAGCCCGGTGGCTAGCGGGGGGAATGAGCAGTTCTTC. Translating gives CASSPVASGGNEQFF.

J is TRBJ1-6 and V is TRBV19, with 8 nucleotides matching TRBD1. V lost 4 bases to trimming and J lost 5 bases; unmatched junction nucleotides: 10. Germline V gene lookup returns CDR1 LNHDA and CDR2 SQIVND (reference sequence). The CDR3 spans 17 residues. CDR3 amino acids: CASSTGIRTGNNSPLHF. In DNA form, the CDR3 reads TGTGCCAGTAGTACCGGGATTCGGACAGGGAATAATTCACCCCTCCACTTT.

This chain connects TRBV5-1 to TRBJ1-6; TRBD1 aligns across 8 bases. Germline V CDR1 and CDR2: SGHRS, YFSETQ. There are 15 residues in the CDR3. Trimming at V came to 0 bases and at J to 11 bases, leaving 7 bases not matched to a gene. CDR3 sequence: CASSLGDRIPTPLHF. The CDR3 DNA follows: TGCGCCAGCAGCTTGGGGGACAGGATTCCTACACCCCTCCACTTT. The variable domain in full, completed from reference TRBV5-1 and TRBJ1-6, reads KAGVTQTPRYLIKTRGQQVTLSCSPISGHRSVSWYQQTPGQGLQFLFEYFSETQRNKGNFPGRFSGRQFSNSRSEMNVSTLELGDSALYLCASSLGDRIPTPLHFGNGTRLTVT.

CDR3 coding DNA: TGTGCCACCGTACCTCAGACACCCGACACTGAAGCTTTCTTT. Protein: CATVPQTPDTEAFF. This chain links TRBV19 with TRBJ1-1; D is undetermined. V was trimmed by 10 bases and J by 3 bases, leaving 18 bases between them. This CDR3 spans 14 amino acids. CDR1 is LNHDA and CDR2 is SQIVND in the germline V gene (reference sequence).

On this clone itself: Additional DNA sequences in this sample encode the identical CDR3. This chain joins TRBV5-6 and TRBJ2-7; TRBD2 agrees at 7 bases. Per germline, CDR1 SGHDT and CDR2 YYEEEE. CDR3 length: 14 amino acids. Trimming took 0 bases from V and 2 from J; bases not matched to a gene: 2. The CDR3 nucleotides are TGTGCCAGCAGCTTGGTAGCGGGTACCTACGAGCAGTACTTC. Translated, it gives CASSLVAGTYEQYF.

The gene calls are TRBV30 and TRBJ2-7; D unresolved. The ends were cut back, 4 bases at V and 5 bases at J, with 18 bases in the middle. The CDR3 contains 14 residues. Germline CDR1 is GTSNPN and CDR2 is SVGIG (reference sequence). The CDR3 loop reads CAWKPNAIRDEQYF. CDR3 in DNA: TGTGCCTGGAAGCCAAACGCCATCCGGGACGAGCAGTACTTC.

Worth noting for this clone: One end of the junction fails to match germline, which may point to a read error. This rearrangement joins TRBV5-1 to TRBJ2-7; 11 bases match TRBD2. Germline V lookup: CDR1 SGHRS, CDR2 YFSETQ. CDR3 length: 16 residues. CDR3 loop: CASSADSGGASNEQYF. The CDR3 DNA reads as TGCGCCAGCAGCGCGGATAGCGGGGGGGCCTCCAACGAGCAGTACTTC.

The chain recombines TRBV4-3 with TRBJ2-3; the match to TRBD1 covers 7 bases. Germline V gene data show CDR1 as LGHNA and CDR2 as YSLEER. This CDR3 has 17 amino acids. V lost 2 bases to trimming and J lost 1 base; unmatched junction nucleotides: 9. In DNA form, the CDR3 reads TGCGCCAGCAGCCAACTTACAGGGGTAGGTGGCACAGATACGCAGTATTTT. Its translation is CASSQLTGVGGTDTQYF.

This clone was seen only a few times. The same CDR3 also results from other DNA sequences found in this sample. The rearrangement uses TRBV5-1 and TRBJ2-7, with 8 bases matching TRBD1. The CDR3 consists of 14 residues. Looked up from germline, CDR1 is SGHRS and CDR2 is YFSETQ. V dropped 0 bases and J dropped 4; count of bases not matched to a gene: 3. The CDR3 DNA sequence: TGCGCCAGCAGCTTGGGGCAGGGGGCTTACGAGCAGTACTTC. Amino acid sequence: CASSLGQGAYEQYF.

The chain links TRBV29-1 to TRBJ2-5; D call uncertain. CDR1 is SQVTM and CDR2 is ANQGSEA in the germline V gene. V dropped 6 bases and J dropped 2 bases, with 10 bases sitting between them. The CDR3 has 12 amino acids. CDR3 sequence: CSVNQVQETQYF. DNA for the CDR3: TGCAGCGTGAACCAGGTTCAAGAGACCCAGTACTTC.

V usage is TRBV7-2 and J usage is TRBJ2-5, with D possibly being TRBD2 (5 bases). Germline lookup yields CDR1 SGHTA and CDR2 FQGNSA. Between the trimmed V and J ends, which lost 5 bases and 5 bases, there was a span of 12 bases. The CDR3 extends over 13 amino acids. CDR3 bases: TGTGCCAGCAGCCCGGACCCGGGGGAGACCCAGTACTTC. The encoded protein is CASSPDPGETQYF. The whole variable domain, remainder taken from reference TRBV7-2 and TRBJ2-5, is GAGVSQSPSNKVTEKGKDVELRCDPISGHTALYWYRQSLGQGLEFLIYFQGNSAPDKSGLPSDRFSAERTGGSVSTLTIQRTQQEDSAVYLCASSPDPGETQYFGPGTRLLVL.

Here the CDR3 reads CASSTRTGRGSPLHF. CDR3 coding DNA: TGTGCCAGCAGTACCCGGACAGGGAGGGGATCACCCCTCCACTTT. V gene TRBV6-5 combines with J gene TRBJ1-6; TRBD1 matches 8 bases. The length of the CDR3 is 15 residues. Germline V CDR1 and CDR2: MNHEY, SVGAGI. The V gene end was trimmed by 5 bases and the J gene end by 10 bases; junction bases not matched to a gene: 10.

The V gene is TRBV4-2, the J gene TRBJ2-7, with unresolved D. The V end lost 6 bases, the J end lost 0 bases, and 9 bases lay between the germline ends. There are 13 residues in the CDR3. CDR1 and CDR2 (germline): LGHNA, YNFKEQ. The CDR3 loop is CASSREISYEQYF. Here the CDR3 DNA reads TGTGCCAGCAGTCGAGAAATCTCCTACGAGCAGTACTTC.

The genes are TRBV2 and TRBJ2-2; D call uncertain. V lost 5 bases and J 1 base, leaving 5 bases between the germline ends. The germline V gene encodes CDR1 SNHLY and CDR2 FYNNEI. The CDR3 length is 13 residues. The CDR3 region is CASSLVNTGELFF. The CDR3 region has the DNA TGTGCCAGCAGTTTAGTGAACACCGGGGAGCTGTTTTTT. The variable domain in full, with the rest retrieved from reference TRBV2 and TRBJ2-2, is EPEVTQTPSHQVTQMGQEVILRCVPISNHLYFYWYRQILGQKVEFLVSFYNNEISEKSEIFDDQFSVERPDGSNFTLKIRSTKLEDSAMYFCASSLVNTGELFFGEGSRLTVL.